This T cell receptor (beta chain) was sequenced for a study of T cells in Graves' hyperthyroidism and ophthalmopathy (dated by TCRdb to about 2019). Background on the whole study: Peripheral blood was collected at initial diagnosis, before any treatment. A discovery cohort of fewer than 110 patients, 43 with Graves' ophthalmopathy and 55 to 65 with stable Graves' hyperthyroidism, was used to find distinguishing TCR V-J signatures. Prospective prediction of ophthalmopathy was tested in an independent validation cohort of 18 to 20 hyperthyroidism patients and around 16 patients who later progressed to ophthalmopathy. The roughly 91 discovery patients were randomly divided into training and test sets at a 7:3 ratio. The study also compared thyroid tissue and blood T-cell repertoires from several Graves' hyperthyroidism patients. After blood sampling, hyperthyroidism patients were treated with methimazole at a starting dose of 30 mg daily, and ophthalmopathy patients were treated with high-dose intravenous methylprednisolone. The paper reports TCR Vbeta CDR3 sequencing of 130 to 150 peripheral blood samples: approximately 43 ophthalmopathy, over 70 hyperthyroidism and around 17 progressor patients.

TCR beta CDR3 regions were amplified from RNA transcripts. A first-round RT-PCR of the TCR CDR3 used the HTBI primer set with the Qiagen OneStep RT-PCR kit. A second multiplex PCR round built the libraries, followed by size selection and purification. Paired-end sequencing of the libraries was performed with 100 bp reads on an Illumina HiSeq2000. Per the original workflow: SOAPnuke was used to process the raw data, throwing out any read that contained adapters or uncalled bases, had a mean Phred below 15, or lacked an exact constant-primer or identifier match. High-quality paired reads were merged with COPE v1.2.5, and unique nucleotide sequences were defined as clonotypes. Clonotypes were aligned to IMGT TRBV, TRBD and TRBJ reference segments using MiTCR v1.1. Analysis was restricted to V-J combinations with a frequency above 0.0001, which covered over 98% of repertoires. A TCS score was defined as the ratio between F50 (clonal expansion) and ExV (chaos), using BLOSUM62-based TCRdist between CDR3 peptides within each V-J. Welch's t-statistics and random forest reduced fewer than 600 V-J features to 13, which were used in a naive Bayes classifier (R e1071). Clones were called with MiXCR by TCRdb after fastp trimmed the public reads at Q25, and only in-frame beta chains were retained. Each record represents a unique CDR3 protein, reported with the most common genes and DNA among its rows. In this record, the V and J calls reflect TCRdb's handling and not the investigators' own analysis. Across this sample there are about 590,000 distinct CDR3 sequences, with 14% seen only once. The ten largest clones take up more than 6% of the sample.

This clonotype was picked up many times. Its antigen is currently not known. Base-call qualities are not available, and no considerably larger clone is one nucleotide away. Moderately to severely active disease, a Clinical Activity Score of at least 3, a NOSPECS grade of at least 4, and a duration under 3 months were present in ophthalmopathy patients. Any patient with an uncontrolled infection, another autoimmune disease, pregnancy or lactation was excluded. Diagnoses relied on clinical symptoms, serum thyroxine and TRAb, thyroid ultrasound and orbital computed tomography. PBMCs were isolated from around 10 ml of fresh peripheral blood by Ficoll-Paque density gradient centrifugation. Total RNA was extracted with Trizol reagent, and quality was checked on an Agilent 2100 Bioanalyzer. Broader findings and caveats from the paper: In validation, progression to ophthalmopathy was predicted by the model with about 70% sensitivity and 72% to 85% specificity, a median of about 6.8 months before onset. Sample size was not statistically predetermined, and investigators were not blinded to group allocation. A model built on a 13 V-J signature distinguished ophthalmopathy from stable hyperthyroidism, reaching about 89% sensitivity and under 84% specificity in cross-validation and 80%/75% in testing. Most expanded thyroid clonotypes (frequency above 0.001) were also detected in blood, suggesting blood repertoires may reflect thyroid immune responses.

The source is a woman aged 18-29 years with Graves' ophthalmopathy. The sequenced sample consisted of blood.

The CDR3 region: CASSNTAVQGEQYF. The DNA reads TGTGCCAGCAGTAACACGGCAGTCCAGGGTGAGCAGTACTTC. The rearranged segments are TRBV12-3 or TRBV12-4 and TRBJ2-7; possibly the D gene is TRBD1, per 5 matching bases. V and J lose 5 bases and 7 bases, and a span of 18 bases separates them. The CDR3 holds 14 amino acids from the cysteine to the phenylalanine. The entry retains the CDR3 DNA only, 42 bases that are in frame from base 1.